This T cell receptor (beta chain) was identified in a study of blood T cell repertoires in COVID-19. Study context: The samples span acute and convalescent COVID-19 from the United States, Italy and Spain. T cells, B-cell-depleted T cells, or PBMCs supplied cDNA or gDNA.

This CDR3 spans 15 amino acids. Germline CDR1 is LGHNT and CDR2 is FRNRAP. V trimming: 3 bases; J trimming: 7 bases; junction bases outside the gene matches: 8. Original processing notes: From reference gene primer amplification, estimates of nucleated cell counts were derived. Assay used: immunoSEQ multiplex PCR; TCRdb lists only in-frame clones, some missing. V, J and clone size were drawn from that table, and D and trimming were deduced from the DNA. The sample lists some 150,000 clones, about 83% occurring once. This chain links TRBV12-5 with TRBJ2-1, with 8 bases aligning to TRBD2. What was sequenced was peripheral blood. This receptor was obtained from a woman aged 45 to 65 with active or convalescent COVID-19. The CDR3: CASGLGAGGLNEQFF. The CDR3 DNA sequence: TGTGCTAGTGGTTTAGGGGCGGGGGGCCTGAATGAGCAGTTCTTC.